This T cell receptor (beta chain) was retrieved from a study of blood T cells in healthy people across ages. Study-level findings and limits: PBMC samples, being unsorted, prevented any conclusive comparison of naive and antigen-experienced cells. Measured against age, TCR beta diversity per million T cells decreased in a roughly linear manner.

Sample-barcoded 5' priming and a J-beta primer mix drove a second PCR of 7 to 11 cycles. TCRdb re-called the 5' RACE reads through MiXCR, storing one row per CDR3 protein. Of about 1.8 million distinct CDR3 sequences in the sample, around 50% are singletons; the top ten hold around 2.1%. Drawn from each donor were around 9.1 milliliters of peripheral blood. To note about this clonotype: Its antigen remains unknown.

The germline CDR1 and CDR2 sequences are LGHNA and YNFKEQ. The CDR3 totals 13 residues. The V end lost 6 bases, the J end lost 3 bases, and 11 bases lay between the germline ends. V gene TRBV4-2 combines with J gene TRBJ1-1; possibly TRBD1 for D (5 bases). Sequenced material: blood. The TCR sequence derives from a woman between 35 and 50 years old in good health. The CDR3 DNA reads as TGTGCCAGCAGTCAGGACACGCACACTGAAGCTTTCTTT. Translation gives CASSQDTHTEAFF.